The 26 T cell receptor beta chains given below trace back to one sample, sequenced in a study of shared clonotypes between healthy human individuals. TCRdb keeps only in-frame clones here, not all; method: immunoSEQ multiplex PCR. Of over 95,000 clones in the sample, 68% were seen once. Sample: memory CD8+ T cells sorted from blood. The subset: CD45RO+ cells pooled with CCR7-negative TemRA cells. The receptors shown here come from a woman in her twenties or thirties in good health.

This clone occurred a few times. The chain employs TRBV25-1 and TRBJ2-7, with TRBD2 matching 7 bases. This CDR3 has 16 amino acids. V shed 6 bases and J 6 bases; nucleotides not matched to a gene: 17. Germline values: CDR1 MGHDK, CDR2 SYGVNS. The DNA for the CDR3 is TGTGCCAGCAGCTTACTTGCGGGAGTAGGGGTGGGCGAGCAGTACTTC. Amino acids: CASSLLAGVGVGEQYF.

The gene calls are TRBV4-1 and TRBJ2-5; 10 bases match TRBD1. The junction had 7 bases not matched to a gene; V was cut back by 1 base and J by 5 bases. The CDR3 is made up of 16 amino acids. Germline CDR1 and CDR2: MGHRA and YSYEKL. This CDR3 is CASSQGQGAVQETQYF. CDR3 coding DNA: TGCGCCAGCAGCCAAGGACAGGGGGCTGTTCAGGAGACCCAGTACTTC.

This clone was found a few times. The chain employs TRBV2 and TRBJ2-7; 14 bases are a match to TRBD2. CDR1 and CDR2 (germline): SNHLY, FYNNEI. V shed 2 bases and J 1 base; nucleotides not matched to a gene: 7. The CDR3 loop spans 18 amino acids. CDR3 coding DNA: TGTGCCAGCAGTGAAACAAACGGACTAGCGGGAGGTTCCTACGAGCAGTACTTC. This sequence encodes CASSETNGLAGGSYEQYF. The entire variable domain, with the rest obtained from reference TRBV2 and TRBJ2-7, is as follows: EPEVTQTPSHQVTQMGQEVILRCVPISNHLYFYWYRQILGQKVEFLVSFYNNEISEKSEIFDDQFSVERPDGSNFTLKIRSTKLEDSAMYFCASSETNGLAGGSYEQYFGPGTRLTVT.

The chain uses TRBV5-1 and TRBJ2-7; 8 bases map to TRBD1. V dropped 5 bases and J dropped 5; count of bases not matched to a gene: 12. Germline assignment: CDR1 SGHRS and CDR2 YFSETQ. This CDR3 comprises 15 residues. Here the CDR3 reads CASSSRQGIRHEQYF. The CDR3 coding sequence is TGCGCCAGCAGTTCCCGACAGGGGATACGCCACGAGCAGTACTTC. The full variable domain, rest sourced from reference TRBV5-1 and TRBJ2-7, is KAGVTQTPRYLIKTRGQQVTLSCSPISGHRSVSWYQQTPGQGLQFLFEYFSETQRNKGNFPGRFSGRQFSNSRSEMNVSTLELGDSALYLCASSSRQGIRHEQYFGPGTRLTVT.

This sequence joins TRBV5-6 and TRBJ1-3, with 12 bases fitting TRBD1. The J segment lost 0 bases and the V segment lost 1 base, leaving 8 bases of the junction unmatched. CDR1 SGHDT and CDR2 YYEEEE come from the germline V gene. The CDR3 covers 19 residues. CDR3 nucleotides: TGTGCCAGCAGCTTGTCCGGGACAGGGGGCCTTCACTCTGGAAACACCATATATTTT. It is translated as CASSLSGTGGLHSGNTIYF.

The chain joins TRBV7-9 to TRBJ2-1; TRBD2 matches at 10 bases. V gave up 7 bases and J gave up 9 bases; unmatched junction bases: 12. CDR1 is SEHNR and CDR2 is FQNEAQ in the germline V gene (reference sequence). The CDR3 is 15 amino acids. CDR3 loop: CASKPGTSAVREQFF. DNA for the CDR3: TGTGCCAGCAAACCCGGGACTAGCGCGGTACGTGAGCAGTTCTTC.

This clone was found a few times. The sample carries other DNA sequences with the same CDR3. V is TRBV27 and J is TRBJ2-7; D is ambiguous. With 4 bases removed from V and 0 bases from J, the gap between germline ends came to 10 bases. CDR3 size: 14 residues. The germline V gene encodes CDR1 MNHEY and CDR2 SMNVEV (reference sequence). CDR3 in DNA: TGTGCCAGCAGTTCCACCGGTAGCTCCTACGAGCAGTACTTC. As protein: CASSSTGSSYEQYF.

This clone was found once. The V gene is TRBV5-4, the J gene TRBJ2-7; D is possibly TRBD1 or TRBD2 (5 bases each). The CDR3 length is 12 residues. The ends were cut back, 0 bases at V and 6 bases at J, with 7 bases in the middle. Germline-derived CDR1 and CDR2 are SGHNT and YYREEE (reference sequence). This CDR3 is CASSLGDGEQYF. In DNA form, the CDR3 reads TGTGCCAGCAGCTTGGGGGACGGCGAGCAGTACTTC.

This clone occurred many times. The chain has TRBV10-3 and TRBJ1-5, with D unclear. The V gene lost 0 bases and the J gene lost 7 bases, with 16 bases spanning the gap. The germline gives CDR1 ENHRY, CDR2 SYGVKD. The CDR3 runs to 16 residues. CDR3 amino acids: CAISESSNMIKQPQHF. The DNA of the CDR3 is TGTGCCATCAGTGAGTCGTCGAACATGATAAAGCAGCCCCAGCATTTT.

This chain joins TRBV28 and TRBJ1-5, with D tentatively TRBD1 (5 bases). In germline, CDR1 is MDHEN, CDR2 SYDVKM. Deletions cut 6 bases from V and 0 bases from J, with 6 bases between. The CDR3 is made up of 13 amino acids. CDR3 amino acids: CASRGASNQPQHF. CDR3 nucleotides: TGTGCCAGCAGAGGGGCTAGCAATCAGCCCCAGCATTTT.

This clone is labeled as medium-sized (0.01 to 0.1%). The rearrangement joins TRBV30 to TRBJ2-2; 11 nucleotides match TRBD2. The trim removed 0 bases at V and 3 bases at J, leaving 6 bases unmatched. CDR1 GTSNPN and CDR2 SVGIG come from the germline V gene (reference sequence). This CDR3 is 17 amino acids long. The CDR3 sequence is CAWSVVAGGIYTGELFF. In DNA form, the CDR3 reads TGTGCCTGGAGTGTAGTAGCGGGAGGGATTTACACCGGGGAGCTGTTTTTT.

The V gene is TRBV27, the J gene TRBJ2-1; D is tentatively TRBD1 or TRBD2 (5 bases each). Germline V gene lookup returns CDR1 MNHEY and CDR2 SMNVEV (reference sequence). V was shortened by 6 bases and J by 9 bases, with 18 bases between the two germline ends. The CDR3 is made up of 14 amino acids. The DNA for the CDR3 is TGTGCCAGCAGCTATTCACTGGGACGCCCTGAGCAGTTCTTC. Amino acids: CASSYSLGRPEQFF.

The CDR3 here is CASSNTPGGTTEAFF. The CDR3 DNA sequence: TGTGCCAGCAGCAATACACCTGGGGGCACGACTGAAGCTTTCTTT. V usage is TRBV27 and J usage is TRBJ1-1; tentatively, D is TRBD1 (6 bases). The V and J ends lost 6 bases and 5 bases respectively, with 19 bases between them. In germline, CDR1 is MNHEY, CDR2 SMNVEV (reference sequence). The CDR3 runs to 15 residues.

CDR3 in amino acids: CAISVPGQHYEQYF. The CDR3, as DNA: TGTGCCATCAGTGTTCCGGGACAGCACTACGAGCAGTACTTC. The chain recombines TRBV10-3 with TRBJ2-7; 7 bases align to TRBD1. From germline, CDR1 is ENHRY and CDR2 SYGVKD. Trimming cost V 4 bases and J 3 bases; bases outside gene matches: 6. This CDR3 spans 14 amino acids.

The chain has TRBV4-1 and TRBJ2-1; TRBD2 matches 8 bases. This CDR3 has 16 amino acids. CDR1 and CDR2 (germline): MGHRA, YSYEKL. The V gene end was trimmed by 0 bases and the J gene end by 6 bases; junction bases not matched to a gene: 7. The CDR3: CASSQDRTSIGNEQFF. The DNA of the CDR3 is TGCGCCAGCAGCCAAGACCGGACTAGCATAGGCAATGAGCAGTTCTTC.

This chain links TRBV29-1 with TRBJ1-1, with 7 bases lining up with TRBD1. Germline-derived CDR1 and CDR2 are SQVTM and ANQGSEA. The CDR3 totals 14 residues. The V and J ends lost 5 bases and 5 bases, in that order; junction bases with no gene match: 11. The CDR3 protein is CSVSRGTGGTEAFF. The DNA for the CDR3 is TGCAGCGTTTCCAGGGGGACGGGAGGAACTGAAGCTTTCTTT.

Remarks on this clone: One junction end disagrees with the germline gene, perhaps due to a read error. The V call is TRBV20-1, the J call TRBJ2-7, with D tentatively TRBD1 (6 bases). Germline CDR1 reads DFQATT; CDR2 reads SNEGSKA (reference sequence). The CDR3 length is 9 residues. CDR3 sequence (DNA): TGCAGTGCCCTCGGGGCAGGGGACTTC. Amino acid sequence: CSALGAGDF.

The chain employs TRBV7-8 and TRBJ2-3, with TRBD2 identical over 7 bases. The length of the CDR3 is 14 residues. Unmatched junction bases numbered 7, after V lost 6 bases and J lost 4 bases. CDR1 is SGHVS and CDR2 is FQNEAQ in the germline V gene. This chain's CDR3 is CASSTTGGADTQYF. DNA of the CDR3: TGTGCCAGCAGTACCACGGGGGGTGCAGATACGCAGTATTTT. Complete variable domain (other parts from reference TRBV7-8 and TRBJ2-3): GAGVSQSPRYKVAKRGQDVALRCDPISGHVSLFWYQQALGQGPEFLTYFQNEAQLDKSGLPSDRFFAERPEGSVSTLKIQRTQQEDSAVYLCASSTTGGADTQYFGPGTRLTVL.

The chain couples TRBV6-5 to TRBJ1-1; D may be TRBD1 (5 bases). Trimming removed 6 bases from V and 0 bases from J, with 14 bases in between. The CDR3 extends over 15 amino acids. CDR1 and CDR2 from the germline V gene are MNHEY and SVGAGI. CDR3 DNA: TGTGCCAGCAGCCAAAATGGCAGGGTGAACACTGAAGCTTTCTTT. Translating it yields CASSQNGRVNTEAFF.

The J gene is TRBJ2-7, the V gene TRBV5-1, with no clear D. This CDR3 comprises 17 residues. Germline CDR1 SGHRS, CDR2 YFSETQ. V was pared by 0 bases and J by 4 bases, with 20 bases between. CDR3 bases: TGCGCCAGCAGCTTGGACTTTACTGGGATGAATAGGTACGAGCAGTACTTC. It specifies CASSLDFTGMNRYEQYF. The whole variable domain, filled in from reference TRBV5-1 and TRBJ2-7, reads KAGVTQTPRYLIKTRGQQVTLSCSPISGHRSVSWYQQTPGQGLQFLFEYFSETQRNKGNFPGRFSGRQFSNSRSEMNVSTLELGDSALYLCASSLDFTGMNRYEQYFGPGTRLTVT.

The chain has TRBV6-1 and TRBJ2-7; 8 bases are a match to TRBD1. The CDR3 has 13 residues. Germline V gives CDR1 MNHNS, CDR2 SASEGT. The junction had 6 bases not matched to a gene; V was cut back by 7 bases and J by 4 bases. In DNA form, the CDR3 reads TGTGCCAGCAATCAGGGGGCCGAATACGAGCAGTACTTC. Amino acids: CASNQGAEYEQYF.

The chain is built from TRBV7-9 and TRBJ2-7; D might be TRBD1 (6 bases). The CDR3 totals 12 residues. Trimming left V 5 bases short and J 2 bases short, with 7 bases between. The V gene's germline CDR1 is SEHNR and CDR2 FQNEAQ (reference sequence). This CDR3 reads CASSRDTYEQYF. The CDR3 DNA follows: TGTGCCAGCAGCCGGGACACCTACGAGCAGTACTTC.

The table lists this clone with a few counts. The chain carries TRBV27 and TRBJ1-1; 11 nucleotides line up with TRBD1. V was pared by 5 bases and J by 0 bases, with 5 bases of the junction left unmatched. The CDR3 loop spans 16 amino acids. Germline CDR1 is MNHEY and CDR2 is SMNVEV (reference sequence). For the CDR3, the DNA is TGTGCCAGCAGTGGCCGGGACAGGGGGTTGAACACTGAAGCTTTCTTT. Its protein is CASSGRDRGLNTEAFF.

The rearrangement joins TRBV11-2 to TRBJ2-5; 11 bases agree with TRBD1. The V and J ends lost 4 bases and 5 bases, in that order; junction bases with no gene match: 12. The CDR3 has 17 amino acids. Germline V gives CDR1 SGHAT, CDR2 FQNNGV. CDR3 in amino acids: CASSWAEGTGGWETQYF. Written as DNA, the CDR3 is TGTGCCAGCAGCTGGGCCGAAGGGACAGGGGGTTGGGAGACCCAGTACTTC.

The rearrangement links TRBV30 to TRBJ2-1; D not certain. Germline V CDR1 and CDR2: GTSNPN, SVGIG (reference sequence). The CDR3 length is 13 residues. V lost 5 bases and J lost 5, with 13 bases in between. CDR3 DNA: TGTGCCTGGTCGCCGGACGTTAACAATGAGCAGTTCTTC. This sequence encodes CAWSPDVNNEQFF.

The chain links TRBV14 to TRBJ1-3; 8 bases are a match to TRBD1. Looked up from germline, CDR1 is SGHDN and CDR2 is FVKESK. Unmatched junction bases numbered 10, after V lost 0 bases and J lost 3 bases. CDR3 length: 18 residues. The CDR3 nucleotides are TGTGCCAGCAGCCAAGAAGGGACAGGCGGCTATTATGGAAACACCATATATTTT. Protein: CASSQEGTGGYYGNTIYF.